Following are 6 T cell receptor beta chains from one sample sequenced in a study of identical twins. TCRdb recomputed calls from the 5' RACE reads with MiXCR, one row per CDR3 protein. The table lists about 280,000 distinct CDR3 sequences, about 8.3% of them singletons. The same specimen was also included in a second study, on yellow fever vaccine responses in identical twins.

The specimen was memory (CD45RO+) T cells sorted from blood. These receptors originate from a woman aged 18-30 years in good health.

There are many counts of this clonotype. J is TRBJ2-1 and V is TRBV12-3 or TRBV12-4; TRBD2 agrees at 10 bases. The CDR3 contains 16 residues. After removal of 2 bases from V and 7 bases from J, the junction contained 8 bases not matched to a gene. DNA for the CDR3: TGTGCCAGCAGTTTAAGGGCTAGCGGGAGCAGGAATGAGCAGTTCTTC. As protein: CASSLRASGSRNEQFF.

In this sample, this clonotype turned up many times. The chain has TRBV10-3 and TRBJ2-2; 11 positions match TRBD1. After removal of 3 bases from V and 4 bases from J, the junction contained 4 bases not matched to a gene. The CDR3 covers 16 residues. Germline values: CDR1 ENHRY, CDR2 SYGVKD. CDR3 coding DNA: TGTGCCATCAGTGACTTCGGACAGGGGGCCACCGGGGAGCTGTTTTTT. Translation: CAISDFGQGATGELFF.

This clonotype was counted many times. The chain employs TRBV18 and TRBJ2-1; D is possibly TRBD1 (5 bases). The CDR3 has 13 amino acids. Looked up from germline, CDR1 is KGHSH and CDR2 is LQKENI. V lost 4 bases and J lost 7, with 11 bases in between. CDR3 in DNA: TGTGCCAGCTCACTGGCAGGGTGGAATGAGCAGTTCTTC. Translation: CASSLAGWNEQFF.

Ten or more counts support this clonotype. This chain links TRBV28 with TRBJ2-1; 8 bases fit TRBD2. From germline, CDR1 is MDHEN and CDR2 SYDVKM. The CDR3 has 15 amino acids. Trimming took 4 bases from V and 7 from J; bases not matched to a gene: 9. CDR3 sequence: CASSSHSGKKNEQFF. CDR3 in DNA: TGTGCCAGCAGTTCCCATAGCGGGAAAAAGAATGAGCAGTTCTTC.

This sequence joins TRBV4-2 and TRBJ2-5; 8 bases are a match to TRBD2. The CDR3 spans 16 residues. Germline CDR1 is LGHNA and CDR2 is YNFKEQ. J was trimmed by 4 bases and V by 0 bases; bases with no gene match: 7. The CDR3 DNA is TGTGCCAGCAGCCAAGAACGGGGACGGGGGGGAGAGACCCAGTACTTC. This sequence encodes CASSQERGRGGETQYF.

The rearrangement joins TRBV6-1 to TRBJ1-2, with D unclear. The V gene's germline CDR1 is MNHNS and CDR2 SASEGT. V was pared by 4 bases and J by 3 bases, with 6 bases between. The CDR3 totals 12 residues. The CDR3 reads CASSGADYGYTF. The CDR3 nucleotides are TGTGCCAGCAGTGGGGCCGACTATGGCTACACCTTC.